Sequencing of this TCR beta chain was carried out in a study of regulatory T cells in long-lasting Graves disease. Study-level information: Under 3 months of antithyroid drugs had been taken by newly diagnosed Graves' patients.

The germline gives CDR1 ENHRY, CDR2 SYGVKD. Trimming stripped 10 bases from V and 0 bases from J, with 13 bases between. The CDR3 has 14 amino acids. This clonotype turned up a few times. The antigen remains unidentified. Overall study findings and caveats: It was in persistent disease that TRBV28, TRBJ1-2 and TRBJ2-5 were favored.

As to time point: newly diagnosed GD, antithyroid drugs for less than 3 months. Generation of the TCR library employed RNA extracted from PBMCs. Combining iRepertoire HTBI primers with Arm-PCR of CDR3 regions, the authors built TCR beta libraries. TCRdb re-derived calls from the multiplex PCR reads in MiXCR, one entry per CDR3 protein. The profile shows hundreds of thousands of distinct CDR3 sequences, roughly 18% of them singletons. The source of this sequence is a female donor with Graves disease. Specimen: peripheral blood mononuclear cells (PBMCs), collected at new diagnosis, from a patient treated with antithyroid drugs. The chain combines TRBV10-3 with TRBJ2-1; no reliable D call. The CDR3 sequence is CASSARPSYNEQFF. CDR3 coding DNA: TGTGCCAGTTCTGCGAGGCCCTCCTACAATGAGCAGTTCTTC.